This TCR beta chain was sequenced in a study of blood T cell repertoires in COVID-19. The overall study: PBMCs, B-cell-depleted T cells, or T cells were the source of the cDNA or gDNA that made up the material.

The protocol was immunoSEQ multiplex PCR, while the TCRdb copy is restricted to in-frame clones and leaves out a portion. The table lists some 380,000 clones, around 91% of them singletons, with about 6.8% in the top ten. Material: peripheral blood. This clonotype was sampled from a man between 18 and 29 years old with active or convalescent COVID-19.

CDR3 residues: CASGTDNEKLFF. Here the CDR3 DNA reads TGTGCCAGCGGGACAGATAATGAAAAACTGTTTTTT. The chain links TRBV2 to TRBJ1-4; 7 nucleotides align to TRBD1. The CDR3 consists of 12 residues. V was clipped by 8 bases and J by 4 bases; unmatched bases: 1. The germline CDR1 and CDR2 sequences are SNHLY and FYNNEI.